The rows below give T cell receptor beta chains drawn from one sample of a study of post-analysis software for immune sequencing data. TCRdb used MiXCR to reprocess the PCR reads, holding one entry per CDR3 protein. The sample carries hundreds of thousands of distinct CDR3 sequences, roughly 46% recorded once. Specimen: blood. Receptors were obtained from a girl aged 10-17 years with multiple sclerosis. CDR3s include the opening cysteine and the closing phenylalanine or tryptophan. The D gene is left open where the match is weak. A clone size is listed for some rows: how often the clone was seen (once, few, many), or a class if it is expanded.

>-|-|TRBV27|TRBJ1-1
CASNLRARLNTEAFF
TGTGCCAGCAACCTCCGGGCCAGATTGAACACTGAAGCTTTCTTT
>-|-|TRBV5-5|TRBJ2-3
CASSLHPATDTQYF
TGTGCCAGCAGCTTGCATCCAGCCACAGATACGCAGTATTTT
>-|-|TRBV7-9|TRBJ2-5
CASSLLETRLETQYF
TGTGCCAGCAGCCTATTGGAGACCCGACTCGAGACCCAGTACTTC
>-|few|TRBV15|TRBJ1-5
CATSRDGGQPQHF
TGTGCCACCAGCAGAGATGGGGGTCAGCCCCAGCATTTT
>-|-|TRBV13|TRBJ1-2
CASSPLSWEEGYTF
TGTGCCAGCAGCCCATTATCTTGGGAGGAGGGCTACACCTTC
>TRBD1|-|TRBV5-1|TRBJ2-3
CASKLTGASSDTQYF
TGCGCCAGCAAATTGACAGGGGCCTCCTCAGATACGCAGTATTTT
>TRBD2|-|TRBV7-3|TRBJ2-3
CASSFPGLAGGTDTQYF
TGTGCCAGCAGCTTCCCAGGACTAGCGGGAGGCACAGATACGCAGTATTTT
>-|few|TRBV12-3/TRBV12-4|TRBJ2-1
CASSFGTHNEQFF
TGTGCCAGCAGTTTCGGGACTCACAATGAGCAGTTCTTC
>-|few|TRBV29-1|TRBJ1-1
CSVDESRTEAFF
TGCAGCGTTGACGAGTCGAGGACTGAAGCTTTCTTT
>-|-|TRBV28|TRBJ2-1
CASSLPSSHREQFF
TGTGCCAGCAGTTTACCTTCGAGTCACCGAGAGCAGTTCTTC
>-|few|TRBV5-1|TRBJ2-7
CASSSSIAYEQYF
TGCGCCAGCAGTTCTTCCATAGCCTACGAGCAGTACTTC
>-|-|TRBV7-6|TRBJ2-7
CASSLGRDSYEQYF
TGTGCCAGCAGCTTAGGTAGGGACTCCTACGAGCAGTACTTC
>-|few|TRBV10-3|TRBJ2-1
CAISDLIYNERFF
TGTGCCATCAGTGATTTAATTTACAATGAGCGGTTCTTC
>-|-|TRBV6-6|TRBJ2-7
CASSYRSLDPYEQYF
TGTGCCAGCAGTTACCGATCACTAGACCCCTACGAGCAGTACTTC
>-|few|TRBV20-1|TRBJ1-2
CSARVQGVDYGYTF
TGCAGTGCTAGAGTACAGGGTGTCGACTATGGCTACACCTTC
>TRBD1|-|TRBV7-3|TRBJ2-7
CASSLGRDSEQYF
TGTGCCAGCAGCTTAGGCAGGGACAGCGAGCAGTACTTC
>TRBD2|-|TRBV5-1|TRBJ2-1
CASSLSSGSGEQFF
TGCGCCAGCAGCTTGAGTAGCGGGAGCGGTGAGCAGTTCTTC
>-|once|TRBV5-1|TRBJ2-1
CASNKQDSYNEQFF
TGCGCCAGCAACAAACAGGACTCCTACAATGAGCAGTTCTTC
>-|-|TRBV20-1|TRBJ1-1
CSARDGGTEAFF
TGCAGTGCTAGAGATGGAGGCACTGAAGCTTTCTTT
>TRBD2|-|TRBV27|TRBJ2-3
CASSGLADTELTDTQYF
TGTGCCAGCAGTGGACTAGCGGACACTGAACTCACAGATACGCAGTATTTT
>TRBD2|few|TRBV5-1|TRBJ2-3
CASSFGRTSPDTQYF
TGCGCCAGCAGCTTTGGTCGGACTAGTCCAGATACGCAGTATTTT
>-|few|TRBV7-9|TRBJ2-6
CASSLGAAGANVLTF
TGTGCCAGCAGCTTAGGGGCGGCTGGGGCCAACGTCCTGACTTTC
>-|once|TRBV27|TRBJ1-2
CASRKRVGDYGYTF
TGTGCCAGCAGAAAAAGAGTGGGGGACTATGGCTACACCTTC
>TRBD2|-|TRBV6-5|TRBJ2-7
CASSIEVAGRGEQYF
TGTGCCAGCAGTATAGAGGTGGCAGGGAGGGGCGAGCAGTACTTC
>-|-|TRBV12-3/TRBV12-4|TRBJ2-5
CASSSDGRHQYF
TGTGCCAGCAGTTCGGATGGGAGACACCAGTACTTC
>TRBD1|few|TRBV6-2/TRBV6-3|TRBJ1-5
CASSGIRDRDQPQHF
TGTGCCAGCAGTGGAATTCGGGACAGGGATCAGCCCCAGCATTTT
>-|-|TRBV6-5|TRBJ2-2
CASSFDVAGELFF
TGTGCCAGCAGTTTTGACGTAGCCGGGGAGCTGTTTTTT
>TRBD2|once|TRBV7-2|TRBJ2-3
CAWGGDSTDTQYF
TGTGCCTGGGGGGGGGACTCCACAGATACGCAGTATTTT
>-|few|TRBV20-1|TRBJ2-7
CSARDRLSYEQYF
TGCAGTGCTAGAGACAGGCTCTCCTACGAGCAGTACTTC
>TRBD2|-|TRBV25-1|TRBJ2-5
CASSGGLAGDKQYF
TGTGCCAGCAGTGGTGGACTAGCGGGAGACAAGCAGTACTTC
>-|few|TRBV29-1|TRBJ1-1
CSVAMTGNTEAFF
TGCAGCGTGGCTATGACAGGGAACACTGAAGCTTTCTTT
>-|-|TRBV19|TRBJ2-7
CASSIRDRPSYEQYF
TGTGCCAGTAGTATAAGAGACAGGCCTTCCTACGAGCAGTACTTC
>-|-|TRBV20-1|TRBJ2-7
CSARDLSGSSYEQYF
TGCAGTGCTAGAGATCTGTCAGGGAGCTCCTACGAGCAGTACTTC
>-|-|TRBV5-1|TRBJ1-2
CASSLPTGGENYGYTF
TGCGCCAGCAGCTTGCCAACGGGGGGAGAAAACTATGGCTACACCTTC
>TRBD2|few|TRBV6-5|TRBJ2-3
CASSRLAADTQYF
TGTGCCAGCAGTCGACTAGCCGCAGATACGCAGTATTTT
>-|few|TRBV12-3/TRBV12-4|TRBJ1-6
CASSPSGPNSPLHF
TGTGCCAGCAGTCCATCAGGGCCGAATTCACCCCTCCACTTT
>TRBD1|-|TRBV18|TRBJ2-7
CASSPGRVGTGRYEQYF
TGTGCCAGCTCACCAGGAAGGGTAGGGACAGGGCGCTACGAGCAGTACTTC